This T cell receptor (beta chain) originates from a study of T-cell memory formation after mild COVID-19. Study-wide points: That cross-reactive memory joined was suggested by some responding clones appearing in pre-infection memory.

TCRdb used MiXCR to reprocess the 5' RACE reads, holding one entry per CDR3 protein. The data contain hundreds of thousands of distinct CDR3 sequences, around 28% of them singletons. The germline V gene has CDR1 MNHEY and CDR2 SVGAGI. CDR3 length: 16 amino acids. The V end lost 0 bases, the J end lost 0 bases, and 12 bases lay between the germline ends. This clonotype has a handful of counts. Its antigen is not identified. The sequence was obtained from an adult woman who had mild COVID-19 (a few samples of this study predate the infection). Cell type and time point are not known. Sequenced sample: PBMCs or a T cell subset sorted from them (not recorded which). The J gene is TRBJ2-7, the V gene TRBV6-5; maybe TRBD1 (5 bases). The CDR3 protein is CASSYSSAGLSYEQYF. CDR3 DNA: TGTGCCAGCAGTTACTCGTCAGCAGGGCTCTCCTACGAGCAGTACTTC.